This is a list of T cell receptor beta chains from one sample in a study of blood T cell repertoires in COVID-19. Sequenced by immunoSEQ multiplex PCR; TCRdb stores in-frame clones only, minus some. The sample records tens of thousands of clones, about 81% being singletons. The material sequenced was peripheral blood. Every receptor here comes from a human donor in a cohort sampled during active COVID-19. Each CDR3 is given with its conserved first and last residue. Each record gives: V gene, CDR3 length, CDR3 protein.

TRBV11-2 | 17 | CASSFWSLRTGGNEQYF
TRBV27 | 14 | CASSFEAIGNEQFF
TRBV2 | 15 | CASSEELGSQETQYF
TRBV7-8 | 15 | CASSSGTPSYNEQFF
TRBV5-4 | 15 | CASSLTEYSNQPQHF
TRBV27 | 19 | CASSFEGGFEGRGTDTQYF
TRBV9 | 15 | CASSVGTGQEYEQYF
TRBV18 | 16 | CASSPWETSGANVLTF
TRBV12-3/TRBV12-4 | 12 | CASSPRDNEQFF
TRBV9 | 14 | CASSAYKFPDTQYF
TRBV18 | 13 | CASSPPTGDEQYF
TRBV13 | 10 | CASSGGEAFF
TRBV4-1 | 12 | CASSHRGNEQFF
TRBV2 | 13 | CASFRDNNYGYTF
TRBV6-5 | 13 | CASRYQGTTEAFF
TRBV3-1/TRBV3-2 | 14 | CASSLGQGAREQYF
TRBV18 | 14 | CASSGQAGNTEAFF
TRBV19 | 14 | CASSGQLLNTEAFF
TRBV6-5 | 15 | CASSYSGASTDTQYF
TRBV2 | 15 | CASNGGWGPSYEQYF
TRBV19 | 12 | CASSIIGNTIYF
TRBV4-1 | 14 | CASSRRQGNTEAFF
TRBV5-6 | 17 | CASSLGTGGWETYEQYF
TRBV28 | 11 | CASTRYGEQFF
TRBV6-2/TRBV6-3 | 14 | CASSYLEGGTEAFF
TRBV18 | 14 | CASSPQGTNYGYTF
TRBV5-8 | 16 | CASSPAGSGAQETQYF
TRBV4-1 | 15 | CASSSSGGAGNEQFF
TRBV4-2 | 14 | CASSQEGLQETQYF
TRBV18 | 14 | CASSPGANTGELFF
TRBV19 | 16 | CASSTHTPGGSEKLFF
TRBV28 | 14 | CASSVIGGQETQYF
TRBV28 | 13 | CASSPGGSYEQYF
TRBV19 | 15 | CASSTLTGIPDTQYF
TRBV28 | 15 | CASSLGGRVYNEQFF
TRBV19 | 14 | CASKAPLLGQNLHF
TRBV15 | 16 | CATSRDWASGNYEQYF
TRBV28 | 17 | CASTTIGQGALDSPLHF
TRBV9 | 12 | CASSGTNYEQYF
TRBV30 | 14 | CAWSVGQGGEKLFF
TRBV5-6 | 14 | CASSLWSSGNTIYF
TRBV21-1 | 16 | CASTKQRDRVPYEQYF
TRBV4-2 | 15 | CASSQEGQWTYEQYF
TRBV6-5 | 13 | CASRQLALETQYF
TRBV5-6 | 14 | CASSSWTVSYEQYF
TRBV6-5 | 13 | CASSLGGVDTQYF
TRBV5-4 | 16 | CASSLGVTGQLTEAFF
TRBV4-3 | 14 | CASSPGQGAYEQYF
TRBV18 | 12 | CASSPQNTEAFF
TRBV2 | 14 | CAARTGGESYEQYF
TRBV7-2 | 13 | CASSLWDTGQAFF
TRBV18 | 15 | CASSPQSREADTQYF
TRBV7-9 | 14 | CASSLKDSLYGYTF
TRBV2 | 12 | CASVGQVVGYTF
TRBV7-8 | 13 | CASSFGSSYEQYF
TRBV28 | 14 | CASSPGQGRNGYTF
TRBV28 | 14 | CASSLNIFGSPLHF
TRBV12-3/TRBV12-4 | 12 | CASSPGIYEQYF
TRBV27 | 15 | CASSLSGGALFEQYF
TRBV7-6 | 15 | CASSPYTAGDTEAFF